Detailed here is one T cell receptor (beta chain). Per the original data handling: Reference gene primers were amplified, and this amplification served to estimate nucleated cell counts. The repertoire was sequenced with immunoSEQ multiplex PCR; TCRdb's copy has only in-frame clones and lacks some. V, J and clone size are those of that table, while D and trimming were read from the DNA. Among 74,000 or so clones listed, around 89% were seen once. The record originates from a study of blood T cell repertoires in COVID-19. In the study overall: COVID-19 samples from acute and convalescent phases originated in the United States, Italy and Spain. From T cells, B-cell-depleted T cells, or PBMCs came the material, which was cDNA or gDNA.

Trimming cost V 6 bases and J 8 bases; bases outside gene matches: 18. Germline-derived CDR1 and CDR2 are MNHEY and SMNVEV (reference sequence). The CDR3 sequence is 16 residues long. The gene calls are TRBV27 and TRBJ2-7, with TRBD2 matching 8 bases. This receptor was identified in a man between 45 and 60 years old with acute or convalescent COVID-19. The sequenced sample consisted of peripheral blood. CDR3 sequence: CASRENRGGPRRKQYF. The CDR3 nucleotides are TGTGCCAGCAGGGAAAACCGGGGGGGCCCCAGAAGGAAGCAGTACTTC.